These 29 T cell receptor beta chains were sequenced from one sample in a study of T cell clonality in common variable immunodeficiency. Study-level findings and limits: Reportedly, TCR beta sequences from common variable immunodeficiency showed fewer deletions and N-nucleotide insertions.

Data came from immunoSEQ multiplex PCR; TCRdb stores just in-frame clones and leaves some out. The data show about 42,000 clones, with none appearing a single time. These receptors are not linked to any known antigen. Sequencing input: peripheral blood mononuclear cells. All receptors derive from a human donor with common variable immunodeficiency.

This clone was detected ten times or more. The CDR3 goes on 3 residues after the read ends, and that part is filled in from the germline J gene. The chain joins TRBV12-3 or TRBV12-4 to TRBJ2-1; D remains unclear. CDR3 length: 14 amino acids. With 8 bases removed from V and 0 bases from J, the gap between germline ends came to 11 bases. The DNA read from the CDR3 is TGTGCCAGCGCGACTGGCGGCTCCTACAATGAG. It codes for CASATGGSYNE. The whole CDR3 reads CASATGGSYNEQFF.

Comment on this clone: The read halts 3 residues ahead of the CDR3 end, with the missing end drawn from the germline J gene. The genes are TRBV7-2 and TRBJ2-7, with 15 positions matching TRBD2. The CDR3 is 15 residues long. V was pared by 7 bases and J by 6 bases, with 7 bases of the junction left unmatched. The V gene's germline CDR1 is SGHTA and CDR2 FQGNSA. The chain's CDR3 is CASTMGLAGGTEQYF. The CDR3 DNA, read in part, is TGTGCCAGCACTATGGGACTAGCGGGGGGTACCGAG.

This clone has only a few counts. Read sequence stops 3 residues before the CDR3 end, and the germline J gene provides the missing end. This chain joins TRBV2 and TRBJ2-1; the D gene is possibly TRBD2 (6 bases). The CDR3 totals 15 residues. Trimming took 5 bases from V and 3 from J, leaving 14 bases between them. In germline, CDR1 is SNHLY, CDR2 FYNNEI. The sequenced CDR3 bases are TGTGCCAGCAGTCTCGGCGGAGGGGTCTACAATGAG. Its translation is CASSLGGGVYNE. The full CDR3 protein reads CASSLGGGVYNEQFF.

This clone has ten or more counts. The read gets to within 3 residues of the CDR3 end, and the germline J gene fills in the rest. The chain employs TRBV7-2 and TRBJ1-6; D unclear. Trimming pared 10 bases from V and 5 bases from J, leaving 12 bases between. Germline values: CDR1 SGHTA, CDR2 FQGNSA. The CDR3 is made up of 13 amino acids. CDR3 sequence: CAIRSDNNSPLHF. The CDR3 bases that were read are TGTGCCATACGAAGCGATAATAATTCACCC. The full variable domain, with the rest looked up from reference TRBV7-2 and TRBJ1-6, is GAGVSQSPSNKVTEKGKDVELRCDPISGHTALYWYRQSLGQGLEFLIYFQGNSAPDKSGLPSDRFSAERTGGSVSTLTIQRTQQEDSAVYLCAIRSDNNSPLHFGNGTRLTVT.

Here the CDR3 reads CASRPGTGVFEQYF. The CDR3 bases that were read are TGTGCCAGCAGGCCGGGGACAGGTGTTTTCGAG. The chain carries TRBV5-5 and TRBJ2-7, with TRBD1 matching over 8 bases. The read terminates 3 residues before the CDR3 end, so the remaining end is supplied by the germline J gene. With V trimmed by 5 bases and J by 6 bases, 10 bases remained unmatched. Per the germline V gene, CDR1 is SGHKS and CDR2 is YYEKEE (reference sequence). This CDR3 comprises 14 residues.

This clone showed up just a few times. CDR3 DNA, as far as it was read: TGCAGTGCGGAATCCGGGACTAGCGGGTCATTAACCTACAATGAG. It specifies CSAESGTSGSLTYNE. The whole CDR3 protein is CSAESGTSGSLTYNEQFF. The chain joins TRBV20-1 to TRBJ2-1; 12 nucleotides line up with TRBD2. The read halts 3 residues ahead of the CDR3 end, with the missing end drawn from the germline J gene. Germline CDR1 and CDR2: DFQATT and SNEGSKA (reference sequence). The ends lost 6 bases at V and 2 bases at J; junction bases unmatched: 14. The CDR3 is 18 residues long.

This clone has at least ten counts. The read is 3 residues too short to cover the CDR3 end, so that end is filled in from the germline J gene. The chain joins TRBV29-1 to TRBJ1-5; maybe TRBD1 (5 bases). V was pared by 4 bases and J by 0 bases, with 10 bases between. This CDR3 comprises 14 residues. Germline-derived CDR1 and CDR2 are SQVTM and ANQGSEA. The CDR3 sequence: CSVVGGGSNQPQHF. The DNA read from the CDR3 is TGCAGCGTTGTTGGGGGGGGTAGCAATCAGCCC.

There are a few counts of this clone. The CDR3 extends 3 residues past the end of the read, so its final part is completed from the germline J gene. The V and J genes are TRBV2 and TRBJ2-1; 13 bases fit TRBD2. Losses at the gene ends were 4 bases for V and 7 bases for J; bases not matched to a gene: 7. Germline V gene lookup returns CDR1 SNHLY and CDR2 FYNNEI. This CDR3 has 16 residues. CDR3 loop: CASSGTSGSTRNEQFF. The DNA read from the CDR3 is TGTGCCAGCAGTGGGACTAGCGGGAGTACGAGAAATGAG.

Note on this clone: The CDR3 end is not reached by the read, which stops 3 residues before it; the germline J gene fills it in. V and J are TRBV7-9 and TRBJ2-7, with 7 bases that match TRBD2. This CDR3 is 15 amino acids long. V shed 1 base and J 4 bases; nucleotides not matched to a gene: 7. The germline CDR1 and CDR2 sequences are SEHNR and FQNEAQ (reference sequence). The CDR3 DNA, read in part, is TGTGCCAGCAGCTTAGACCCCCCGGGGGGATACGAG. Translation: CASSLDPPGGYE. The complete CDR3 reads CASSLDPPGGYEQYF.

This clone was detected only a few times. The CDR3 extends 3 residues past the end of the read, so its final part is completed from the germline J gene. The rearrangement links TRBV30 to TRBJ1-6; 7 bases align to TRBD1. CDR1 is GTSNPN and CDR2 is SVGIG in the germline V gene (reference sequence). The CDR3 contains 16 residues. J gave up 7 bases and V 3 bases, and 12 bases lay outside the gene matches. CDR3 loop: CAWSATSGQVNSPLHF. The covered CDR3 bases are TGTGCCTGGAGCGCCACATCAGGACAGGTGAATTCACCC.

With regard to this clone: The sequence runs out 3 residues before the end of the CDR3; the remainder is reconstructed from the germline J gene. V gene TRBV7-9 combines with J gene TRBJ1-4; 7 bases line up with TRBD1. V was clipped by 6 bases and J by 8 bases; unmatched bases: 9. There are 14 residues in the CDR3. Germline V lookup: CDR1 SEHNR, CDR2 FQNEAQ (reference sequence). CDR3 sequence reads: CASRNRGPKEKLFF. The part of the CDR3 DNA that was read is TGTGCCAGCAGAAACAGGGGCCCGAAGGAAAAA.

This clone was seen only a few times. The read terminates 3 residues before the CDR3 end, so the remaining end is supplied by the germline J gene. V is TRBV7-8 and J is TRBJ2-3; the match to TRBD1 covers 7 bases. V trimming: 3 bases; J trimming: 2 bases; junction bases outside the gene matches: 5. The CDR3 sequence is 15 residues long. CDR1 SGHVS and CDR2 FQNEAQ come from the germline V gene. This CDR3 is CASSFGQAVTDTQYF. The sequenced CDR3 bases are TGTGCCAGCAGCTTCGGACAGGCAGTCACAGATACG.

This clone was counted between two and nine times. The read comes to an end 3 residues before the CDR3 does, leaving the germline J gene to fill in the end. The chain links TRBV18 to TRBJ2-2, with 9 nucleotides matching TRBD2. The CDR3 spans 16 residues. With V trimmed by 1 base and J by 4 bases, 4 bases remained unmatched. The germline gives CDR1 KGHSH, CDR2 LQKENI. The covered CDR3 bases are TGTGCCAGCTCACCACAAGCGGGGGGCCTCACCGGGGAG. Translated: CASSPQAGGLTGE. The whole CDR3 sequence is CASSPQAGGLTGELFF.

This clone was counted at least ten times. Read coverage stops 3 residues before the CDR3 terminus; the germline J gene supplies the remainder. The rearrangement uses TRBV2 and TRBJ2-2, with a weak D call TRBD1 (5 bases). The germline V gene encodes CDR1 SNHLY and CDR2 FYNNEI. The germline V and J ends were trimmed by 3 bases and 3 bases, with 8 bases remaining between them. The CDR3 contains 14 residues. The sequenced CDR3 bases are TGTGCCAGCAGTGAGGCAGGGTACACCGGGGAG. Its protein product is CASSEAGYTGE. The complete CDR3 protein is CASSEAGYTGELFF.

This clone showed up just a few times. The missing CDR3 end, 3 residues past where the read stops, is filled in from the germline J gene. This rearrangement joins TRBV11-2 to TRBJ2-1, with 8 bases that match TRBD2. The CDR3 sequence is 15 residues long. CDR1 and CDR2 (germline): SGHAT, FQNNGV. With 5 bases clipped from V and 4 bases from J, the junction kept 7 bases outside the gene matches. CDR3 loop: CASSRRGGIYNEQFF. The sequenced part of the CDR3 DNA is TGTGCCAGCAGCCGCCGGGGGGGGATATACAATGAG.

This clone was observed a few times. The CDR3 is cut off 3 residues early in the read; its end comes from the germline J gene. V usage is TRBV2 and J usage is TRBJ2-5; D remains unclear. Trimming stripped 9 bases from V and 0 bases from J, with 8 bases between. The CDR3 is made up of 12 amino acids. The germline V gene has CDR1 SNHLY and CDR2 FYNNEI. CDR3 DNA (partial): TGTGCCAGGGCACAGAACCAAGAGACC. Residues: CARAQNQET. The whole CDR3 sequence is CARAQNQETQYF. Based on the CDR3 plus reference TRBV2 and TRBJ2-5, the full variable domain is EPEVTQTPSHQVTQMGQEVILRCVPISNHLYFYWYRQILGQKVEFLVSFYNNEISEKSEIFDDQFSVERPDGSNFTLKIRSTKLEDSAMYFCARAQNQETQYFGPGTRLLVL.

This clone showed up many times. The read gets to within 3 residues of the CDR3 end, and the germline J gene fills in the rest. The chain has TRBV19 and TRBJ1-1, with TRBD1 matching 8 bases. Germline lookup yields CDR1 LNHDA and CDR2 SQIVND (reference sequence). The CDR3 extends over 14 amino acids. Losses at the gene ends were 6 bases for V and 4 bases for J; bases not matched to a gene: 7. The part of the CDR3 DNA that was read is TGTGCCAGTAGGGACAGGGAAGGTAGCACTGAA. Its protein is CASRDREGSTE. The whole CDR3 protein is CASRDREGSTEAFF. The variable domain in full, with the rest retrieved from reference TRBV19 and TRBJ1-1, is DGGITQSPKYLFRKEGQNVTLSCEQNLNHDAMYWYRQDPGQGLRLIYYSQIVNDFQKGDIAEGYSVSREKKESFPLTVTSAQKNPTAFYLCASRDREGSTEAFFGQGTRLTVV.

This clone was counted only a few times. The CDR3 extends 3 residues past the end of the read, so its final part is completed from the germline J gene. The gene calls are TRBV7-9 and TRBJ2-2; 14 bases match TRBD2. The germline CDR1 and CDR2 sequences are SEHNR and FQNEAQ (reference sequence). V was clipped by 7 bases and J by 5 bases; unmatched bases: 3. The CDR3 is 15 residues long. The CDR3: CASTGTSGGTGELFF. The part of the CDR3 DNA that was read is TGTGCCAGCACCGGGACTAGCGGGGGAACCGGGGAG.

The table lists this clone with many counts. The sequenced CDR3 bases are TGCAGTGCTAGAGATCGGCTGTGGCAGAGTAGCGGGGGCCAAGAGACC. Translated: CSARDRLWQSSGGQET. Given in full, the CDR3 is CSARDRLWQSSGGQETQYF. V usage is TRBV20-1 and J usage is TRBJ2-5, with 9 bases identical to TRBD2. The read ends 3 residues shy of where the CDR3 ends; the end is completed using the germline J gene. CDR1 DFQATT and CDR2 SNEGSKA come from the germline V gene (reference sequence). CDR3 length: 19 residues. After removal of 0 bases from V and 1 base from J, the junction contained 15 bases not matched to a gene.

To note about this clone: The CDR3 end lies 3 residues beyond the end of the read and is filled in from the germline J gene. The chain has TRBV20-1 and TRBJ2-5, with 12 bases matching TRBD2. V trimming: 3 bases; J trimming: 1 base; junction bases outside the gene matches: 3. CDR3 length: 15 residues. The germline V gene has CDR1 DFQATT and CDR2 SNEGSKA (reference sequence). CDR3 in amino acids: CSARGLAGFQETQYF. CDR3 bases read: TGCAGTGCTAGGGGACTAGCGGGCTTCCAAGAGACC.

This clone was recorded many times. From the germline J gene comes the end of the CDR3, since the read stops 3 residues before it. The sample contains more than one DNA sequence encoding this CDR3. The chain uses TRBV18 and TRBJ1-4, with 7 positions matching TRBD1. Looked up from germline, CDR1 is KGHSH and CDR2 is LQKENI. This CDR3 has 14 amino acids. V lost 3 bases to trimming and J lost 5 bases; unmatched junction nucleotides: 3. CDR3 amino acids: CASSPGQNNEKLFF. The sequenced part of the CDR3 DNA is TGTGCCAGCTCACCGGGACAGAACAATGAAAAA.

This clone was counted ten times or more. The read ends 3 residues shy of where the CDR3 ends; the end is completed using the germline J gene. This chain uses TRBV29-1 with TRBJ2-6; 8 positions agree with TRBD1. CDR1 and CDR2 (germline): SQVTM, ANQGSEA. This CDR3 region has 15 residues. V lost 7 bases to trimming and J lost 2 bases; unmatched junction nucleotides: 7. The CDR3 region is CSAEIQGAGANVLTF. Incomplete CDR3 DNA: TGCAGCGCCGAGATACAGGGGGCTGGGGCCAACGTC.

The table lists this clone with many counts. With the read ending 3 residues before the CDR3 end, the germline J gene is used to fill in that end. The gene calls are TRBV2 and TRBJ2-1; D is perhaps TRBD2 (5 bases). Germline-derived CDR1 and CDR2 are SNHLY and FYNNEI. The CDR3 runs 16 residues. V shed 3 bases and J shed 0 bases, with 12 bases lying between them. The CDR3 DNA, read in part, is TGTGCCAGCAGTGAGGCGGAGGCCCGCTCCTACAATGAG. As protein: CASSEAEARSYNE. The CDR3 as a whole reads CASSEAEARSYNEQFF.

As for this clone: The CDR3 is cut off 3 residues early in the read; its end comes from the germline J gene. The chain has TRBV5-1 and TRBJ2-3, with 9 bases lining up with TRBD2. The CDR3 consists of 18 residues. Germline trimming cut 4 bases from V and 2 bases from J; bases unmatched to any gene: 14. CDR1 is SGHRS and CDR2 is YFSETQ in the germline V gene. Partial CDR3 DNA: TGCGCCAGCAGCCCTGGCGACCCTAGCGGGAAGCTCACAGATACG. This translates into CASSPGDPSGKLTDT. The full CDR3 protein is CASSPGDPSGKLTDTQYF.

This clone was seen ten or more times. The read ends 3 residues shy of where the CDR3 ends; the end is completed using the germline J gene. V gene TRBV5-1 combines with J gene TRBJ1-1, with TRBD1 identical over 10 bases. The V and J ends lost 0 bases and 6 bases, in that order; junction bases with no gene match: 5. Germline CDR1 reads SGHRS; CDR2 reads YFSETQ. The CDR3 is 15 residues long. Incomplete CDR3 DNA: TGCGCCAGCAGCTTGGGGGGACAGGGGATCGCTGAA. Its translation is CASSLGGQGIAE. The complete CDR3 protein is CASSLGGQGIAEAFF.

The sample holds many counts of this clone. The read terminates 3 residues before the CDR3 end, so the remaining end is supplied by the germline J gene. The rearrangement joins TRBV5-1 to TRBJ2-3; 13 nucleotides align to TRBD2. Germline CDR1 and CDR2: SGHRS and YFSETQ. CDR3 size: 16 residues. Trimming cost V 4 bases and J 6 bases; bases outside gene matches: 8. The sequenced part of the CDR3 DNA is TGCGCCAGCAGCCGACTAGCGGGAGGTCCTGCCGATACG. Amino acid sequence: CASSRLAGGPADT. The CDR3 in its entirety is CASSRLAGGPADTQYF. Variable domain in full (rest from reference TRBV5-1 and TRBJ2-3): KAGVTQTPRYLIKTRGQQVTLSCSPISGHRSVSWYQQTPGQGLQFLFEYFSETQRNKGNFPGRFSGRQFSNSRSEMNVSTLELGDSALYLCASSRLAGGPADTQYFGPGTRLTVL.

This clone was observed at least ten times. Sequencing ends 3 residues short of the CDR3 end; the germline J gene provides the rest. The rearrangement links TRBV20-1 to TRBJ2-3; D call uncertain. Germline CDR1 reads DFQATT; CDR2 reads SNEGSKA (reference sequence). V shed 3 bases and J shed 4 bases, with 8 bases lying between them. The CDR3 runs 12 residues. CDR3 residues: CSASLPPDTQYF. Incomplete CDR3 DNA: TGCAGTGCTAGTCTACCCCCAGATACG.

This clone has at least ten counts. Coverage ceases 3 residues before the CDR3 finishes, and the germline J gene fills in the end. V and J are TRBV7-9 and TRBJ2-7; D is perhaps TRBD1 (6 bases). V lost 1 base and J 2 bases, leaving 9 bases between the germline ends. There are 14 residues in the CDR3. Germline V gene sequence: CDR1 SEHNR, CDR2 FQNEAQ (reference sequence). Partial CDR3 DNA: TGTGCCAGCAGCTTAGGGACAGTCCCCTACGAG. Its protein is CASSLGTVPYE. The CDR3 reads in full as CASSLGTVPYEQYF.

This clone has just a few counts. The CDR3 end lies 3 residues beyond the end of the read and is filled in from the germline J gene. The rearrangement joins TRBV7-2 to TRBJ2-5; D is perhaps TRBD1 (6 bases). Trimming removed 5 bases at V and 3 bases at J, with 10 bases between. Germline CDR1 SGHTA, CDR2 FQGNSA. CDR3 size: 13 residues. The CDR3 here is CASSLRTEETQYF. The covered CDR3 bases are TGTGCCAGCAGCCTCCGGACAGAAGAGACC. Based on the CDR3 plus reference TRBV7-2 and TRBJ2-5, the full variable domain is GAGVSQSPSNKVTEKGKDVELRCDPISGHTALYWYRQSLGQGLEFLIYFQGNSAPDKSGLPSDRFSAERTGGSVSTLTIQRTQQEDSAVYLCASSLRTEETQYFGPGTRLLVL.